What follows are 9 T cell receptor beta chains derived from one specimen sequenced in a study of T cell responses to AZD1222 COVID-19 vaccine. Here immunoSEQ multiplex PCR was the method, and the copy in TCRdb shows in-frame clones only, minus some. The sample carries 130,000 or so clones, 80% to 90% recorded once. Sequencing was performed on peripheral blood, taken on day 0 of AZD1222 vaccination. These receptors were collected from an adult in good health.

J is TRBJ1-2 and V is TRBV27; D perhaps matches TRBD1 (6 bases). V was cut by 4 bases and J by 3 bases, with 9 bases left in between. Germline CDR1 MNHEY, CDR2 SMNVEV (reference sequence). This CDR3 is 13 amino acids long. The CDR3 here is CASSSAGDYGYTF. The CDR3 DNA reads as TGTGCCAGCAGTTCGGCAGGGGACTATGGCTACACCTTC.

The CDR3: CASSQDFPDGSPLHF. The CDR3, as DNA: TGTGCCAGCAGCCAAGATTTTCCGGACGGTTCACCCCTCCACTTT. This rearrangement joins TRBV14 to TRBJ1-6; D ambiguous. The V gene's germline CDR1 is SGHDN and CDR2 FVKESK. The CDR3 runs to 15 residues. V was pared by 0 bases and J by 9 bases, with 12 bases between.

This rearrangement joins TRBV6-1 to TRBJ2-3, with TRBD2 matching 8 bases. Germline CDR1 reads MNHNS; CDR2 reads SASEGT. The CDR3 is 17 residues long. V was clipped by 1 base and J by 2 bases; unmatched bases: 8. This CDR3 is CASSEGRASGYTDTQYF. Written as DNA, the CDR3 is TGTGCCAGCAGTGAAGGGAGGGCTAGCGGGTACACAGATACGCAGTATTTT.

The rearrangement links TRBV27 to TRBJ1-2; 7 bases match TRBD1. Germline values: CDR1 MNHEY, CDR2 SMNVEV (reference sequence). The CDR3 covers 14 residues. The trim removed 6 bases at V and 5 bases at J, leaving 9 bases unmatched. CDR3 loop: CASRPGQSVYGYTF. CDR3 coding DNA: TGTGCCAGCAGACCGGGACAGAGTGTTTATGGCTACACCTTC.

This clone was recorded only once. The chain joins TRBV5-4 to TRBJ2-7; no firm D call. Per germline, CDR1 SGHNT and CDR2 YYREEE (reference sequence). The length of the CDR3 is 14 residues. V shed 4 bases and J shed 0 bases, with 11 bases lying between them. The CDR3 region has the DNA TGTGCCAGCAGCACAGCACGGAACTCCTACGAGCAGTACTTC. Translated, it gives CASSTARNSYEQYF.

J is TRBJ1-1 and V is TRBV20-1; D gene ambiguous. Germline-derived CDR1 and CDR2 are DFQATT and SNEGSKA (reference sequence). V was cut by 3 bases and J by 1 base, with 12 bases left in between. This CDR3 is 14 amino acids long. In DNA form, the CDR3 reads TGCAGTGCTAGTGAGCCCGGAAAGAACACTGAAGCTTTCTTT. This sequence encodes CSASEPGKNTEAFF.

A few counts support this clone. V and J are TRBV7-3 and TRBJ2-7, with a possible D match to TRBD1 (6 bases). Germline V CDR1 and CDR2: SGHTA, FQGTGA. The germline V and J ends were trimmed by 0 bases and 4 bases, with 10 bases remaining between them. There are 14 residues in the CDR3. CDR3 amino acids: CASSLTGGGYEQYF. In DNA, the CDR3 is TGTGCCAGCAGCTTAACAGGGGGTGGATACGAGCAGTACTTC.

This clone is a singleton in its sample. The chain joins TRBV27 to TRBJ2-1; D unclear. The CDR3 totals 13 residues. In germline, CDR1 is MNHEY, CDR2 SMNVEV (reference sequence). Trimming removed 4 bases from V and 8 bases from J, with 12 bases in between. The CDR3 DNA reads as TGTGCCAGCAGTTCAATGGCTCTGGATGAGCAGTTCTTC. Translation: CASSSMALDEQFF.

The chain is built from TRBV28 and TRBJ2-2; TRBD2 is a possible D gene (7 bases). Trimming took 2 bases from V and 3 from J, leaving 10 bases between them. CDR3 length: 15 residues. Germline-derived CDR1 and CDR2 are MDHEN and SYDVKM. CDR3 DNA: TGTGCCAGCAGTTTAGCGGGGGCGTACACCGGGGAGCTGTTTTTT. Its protein is CASSLAGAYTGELFF.